This T cell receptor beta chain was recovered during a study of blood T cells in healthy people across ages (dated by TCRdb to about 2015). Describing the broader study: In model experiments, roughly one uniquely barcoded TCR beta cDNA molecule per two T cells was captured by template switching. Age-related changes in TCR beta repertoire diversity were measured in the study by deep sequencing normalized with unique cDNA molecular identifiers. Donors were grouped into four age groups: young (average approximately 15 years), middle-aged (approximately 41), aged (around 66) and long-lived (around 80). To avoid experimental bias, donors of different ages were distributed randomly across sequencing lanes. For two donors (one aged 18 to 30 and one aged 80 or older), the study analyzed two additional independent replicas of 1 million unique cDNA reads from the same blood draw. The study at large found these results: Total diversity estimates from one million sequenced T cells were considered lower bounds and underestimates. As age increased, observed TCR beta diversity per million T cells dropped in a roughly linear way, and a significant reduction was already evident by age about 40. Since profiling was done on bulk unsorted PBMCs, naive and antigen-experienced compartments could not be conclusively compared. Compared with the aged group, more naive CD4+ T cells, fewer expanded clones and increased TCR diversity were shown by the long-lived group, suggesting age selection. The CMV infection status of donors was not known, potentially confounding age-related changes in expanded clonotypes. The percentage of naive T cells measured by flow cytometry correlated strongly with observed TCR beta diversity.

Libraries were built with 5' RACE. Sequencing took place on an Illumina HiSeq 2500. A second PCR of roughly 6 to 12 cycles was run with a J-beta primer mix and a sample-barcoded 5' primer. Each TCR beta cDNA molecule received a unique molecular identifier from a template-switch 5' adaptor carrying 12 random nucleotides. At least 3 million CDR3-containing paired-end reads were obtained from each sample. First-strand cDNA was synthesized from all RNA with the Mint cDNA synthesis kit, primed by a TRBC-specific oligonucleotide. After uracil-DNA glycosylase treatment, a first 18-cycle PCR used universal primers M1SS and BC2_uni_R on all cDNA. Under the source paper's analysis protocol: For normalization, 1 million high-quality reads, each with a distinct molecular identifier, were randomly selected from each sample. Instead of being binned into consensus sequences, reads with shared molecular identifiers were discarded. MiTCR, run with a Q25 quality threshold and the strictest error-elimination algorithm, handled CDR3 identification, clonotype clustering and error correction. A nonparametric unseen species model using Euler transformation provided a lower-bound estimate of total TCR beta diversity. The public reads were quality trimmed at Q25 with fastp and then assembled into clones with MiXCR by TCRdb, keeping productive beta chains. Each entry is one CDR3 protein sequence, shown with its most common DNA and genes. The V and J calls reflect TCRdb's pipeline rather than the authors' work. The sample table records 800,000 to 950,000 distinct CDR3 sequences; 35% to 40% of these occur just once. Together, the top ten hold 13% of the sample.

The roughly 39 donors, aged about 6 to 95 years, were systemically healthy Caucasian individuals from Russia. Each donor gave about 9.7 milliliters of peripheral blood, drawn into EDTA-treated Vacutainer tubes. Ficoll-Paque density-gradient centrifugation was used to isolate PBMCs, with at least 6.5 million obtained per sample. Trizol reagent was used to extract total RNA from PBMCs, with at least 6 micrograms per sample. Naive CD45RAhigh/CD27high T cell percentages were measured by flow cytometry on a PBMC aliquot from every donor. Concerning this clonotype itself: Its antigen is currently not known. No per-base quality is available; no much larger clone lies one base away.

This sequence was found in a man between 18 and 29 years old in good health. Material: blood.

The nucleotide sequence reads as follows: TGTGCCAGCAGTAAACGGCTGGAAAGATACAATGAGCAGTTCTTC. It specifies CASSKRLERYNEQFF. Here the chain combines TRBV6-2 or TRBV6-3 and TRBJ2-1; the D gene remains uncertain. CDR1 and CDR2 are read off the germline V gene as MNHEY and SVGEGT. Including cysteine and phenylalanine, the CDR3 has 15 amino acids. Only the CDR3 portion is preserved as DNA: 45 bases, with reading frame beginning at the first base. The V and J ends are trimmed by 5 bases and 4 bases, leaving 15 bases between them.